These 18 T cell receptor beta chains came from one sample sequenced in a study of shared clonotypes between healthy human individuals. Libraries were prepared by immunoSEQ multiplex PCR; TCRdb keeps only in-frame clonotypes and omits some of them. Of hundreds of thousands of clones listed, about three quarters are singletons. Input material: memory CD4+ T cells sorted from blood. This sample's subset: CD45RA-negative fraction. The receptors come from a young woman in good health.

Concerning this clone: Other DNA sequences in this specimen translate into the identical CDR3. The chain joins TRBV18 to TRBJ1-1; D unresolved. Germline lookup yields CDR1 KGHSH and CDR2 LQKENI. Trimming took 3 bases from V and 2 from J, leaving 7 bases between them. This CDR3 spans 13 amino acids. This CDR3 reads CASSPGSNTEAFF. The CDR3 bases are TGTGCCAGCTCACCTGGGTCTAACACTGAAGCTTTCTTT.

The chain employs TRBV28 and TRBJ2-7; the D gene is possibly TRBD2 (6 bases). Germline V gene lookup returns CDR1 MDHEN and CDR2 SYDVKM. The CDR3 has 15 residues. V lost 7 bases and J 3 bases, leaving 19 bases between the germline ends. CDR3 protein: CASIRDFTTGYEQYF. For the CDR3, the DNA is TGTGCCAGCATCCGGGACTTCACCACCGGCTACGAGCAGTACTTC.

The rearrangement uses TRBV28 and TRBJ1-5; D gene ambiguous. The V gene's germline CDR1 is MDHEN and CDR2 SYDVKM. CDR3 size: 15 residues. With 3 bases removed from V and 0 bases from J, the gap between germline ends came to 9 bases. CDR3 sequence (DNA): TGTGCCAGCAGTTTCCTAGCGAGTAGCAATCAGCCCCAGCATTTT. It translates to CASSFLASSNQPQHF.

The chain links TRBV19 to TRBJ1-4; 7 positions match TRBD1. From germline, CDR1 is LNHDA and CDR2 SQIVND (reference sequence). The CDR3 consists of 16 residues. V lost 5 bases, J lost 2 bases, and 8 bases stayed unmatched. The CDR3 here is CASSPTGVPTNEKLFF. CDR3 DNA sequence: TGTGCCAGTAGTCCCACAGGGGTCCCCACTAATGAAAAACTGTTTTTT.

V and J are TRBV27 and TRBJ2-1; D possibly corresponds to TRBD1 (6 bases). The CDR3 has 16 residues. Germline-derived CDR1 and CDR2 are MNHEY and SMNVEV (reference sequence). Deletions cut 5 bases from V and 6 bases from J, with 20 bases between. This CDR3 reads CASSPKRQAALNEQFF. DNA of the CDR3: TGTGCCAGCAGTCCCAAGCGACAGGCAGCCCTCAATGAGCAGTTCTTC.

The gene calls are TRBV7-9 and TRBJ1-1; no definite D call. The CDR3 is 13 amino acids. The V end was cut by 4 bases, the J end by 2 bases, with 8 bases between. Germline values: CDR1 SEHNR, CDR2 FQNEAQ (reference sequence). Here the CDR3 reads CASSSEGNTEAFF. CDR3 nucleotides: TGTGCCAGCAGCTCTGAGGGCAACACTGAAGCTTTCTTT.

About this clone itself: Other DNA sequences in this specimen translate into the identical CDR3. The V call is TRBV25-1, the J call TRBJ1-5; D remains unclear. Trimming cost V 4 bases and J 3 bases, with 7 bases left between them. This CDR3 has 13 residues. Germline CDR1 is MGHDK and CDR2 is SYGVNS. In nucleotides, the CDR3 is TGTGCCAGCAGTGCCGGTAACAATCAGCCCCAGCATTTT. As protein: CASSAGNNQPQHF.

V gene TRBV6-5 combines with J gene TRBJ2-3; 7 bases map to TRBD2. The CDR3 is 13 amino acids. After removal of 5 bases from V and 5 bases from J, the junction contained 4 bases not matched to a gene. In germline, CDR1 is MNHEY, CDR2 SVGAGI. The CDR3 protein is CASSISGRDTQYF. The DNA for the CDR3 is TGTGCCAGCAGTATTAGCGGGCGAGATACGCAGTATTTT.

J is TRBJ2-4 and V is TRBV10-3; 7 nucleotides align to TRBD2. The CDR3 totals 14 residues. Germline CDR1 is ENHRY and CDR2 is SYGVKD. V dropped 0 bases and J dropped 6; count of bases not matched to a gene: 2. As DNA, the CDR3 is TGTGCCATCAGTGAGTCTGGGGGGGGAAACATTCAGTACTTC. Protein sequence: CAISESGGGNIQYF.

The J gene is TRBJ2-2, the V gene TRBV29-1, with D maybe TRBD2 (5 bases). Germline lookup yields CDR1 SQVTM and CDR2 ANQGSEA. Trimming removed 6 bases at V and 4 bases at J, with 21 bases between. There are 16 residues in the CDR3. CDR3 protein: CSVFSWQPAGTGELFF. The CDR3, as DNA: TGCAGCGTATTTTCCTGGCAGCCCGCGGGCACCGGGGAGCTGTTTTTT.

The V gene is TRBV7-8, the J gene TRBJ2-2, with a possible D match to TRBD1 (5 bases). The CDR3 consists of 16 residues. Between the trimmed V and J ends, which lost 2 bases and 1 base, there was a span of 11 bases. Germline V gives CDR1 SGHVS, CDR2 FQNEAQ. The CDR3 protein is CASSLRLGQNTGELFF. CDR3 coding DNA: TGTGCCAGCAGCTTAAGGCTGGGGCAGAACACCGGGGAGCTGTTTTTT.

This clone was recorded at least ten times. V gene TRBV28 combines with J gene TRBJ1-2; possible D gene TRBD1, 5 bases. V lost 7 bases, J lost 7 bases, and 19 bases lay in between. There are 14 residues in the CDR3. Germline V gives CDR1 MDHEN, CDR2 SYDVKM. The CDR3 nucleotides are TGTGCCAGCACCGGGCAGGGACCCCTGGGTGGCTACACCTTC. Protein product: CASTGQGPLGGYTF.

The J gene is TRBJ2-1, the V gene TRBV7-2; no reliable D call. This CDR3 comprises 13 residues. Germline CDR1 is SGHTA and CDR2 is FQGNSA. Between the trimmed V and J ends, which lost 1 base and 9 bases, there was a span of 10 bases. CDR3 DNA: TGTGCCAGCAGCTTAGGGCTAGGTCCTGAGCAGTTCTTC. It translates to CASSLGLGPEQFF.

The V call is TRBV29-1, the J call TRBJ1-4; 9 bases fit TRBD1. The CDR3 totals 15 residues. Unmatched junction bases numbered 4, after V lost 1 base and J lost 4 bases. Germline V lookup: CDR1 SQVTM, CDR2 ANQGSEA. The CDR3 DNA sequence: TGCAGCGTTGAAGGGGACAGGGCACATAATGAAAAACTGTTTTTT. As protein: CSVEGDRAHNEKLFF.

Only a few counts were recorded for this clone. The chain joins TRBV25-1 to TRBJ2-1; TRBD1 aligns across 11 bases. CDR3 size: 15 residues. Germline V gene data show CDR1 as MGHDK and CDR2 as SYGVNS. The ends lost 6 bases at V and 9 bases at J; junction bases unmatched: 10. The CDR3 nucleotides read TGTGCCAGCAGCCCCGGGACAGGGGGTACCGGTGAGCAGTTCTTC. Translated: CASSPGTGGTGEQFF.

A word on this clone: Given a much more abundant clone one base away, this may be a read error. The gene calls are TRBV28 and TRBJ1-2; no definite D call. Between the trimmed V and J ends, which lost 8 bases and 1 base, there was a span of 8 bases. Germline loops: CDR1 MDHEN, CDR2 SYDVKM. CDR3 length equals 12 residues. The CDR3 nucleotides are TGTGCCAGCGGGAGGAGTAACTATGGCTACACCTTC. The encoded protein is CASGRSNYGYTF.

The chain joins TRBV6-6 to TRBJ2-7; D uncertain. Germline CDR1 reads MNHNY; CDR2 reads SVGAGI (reference sequence). The CDR3 loop spans 13 amino acids. The V gene lost 6 bases and the J gene lost 2 bases, with 11 bases spanning the gap. The CDR3 loop reads CASRSQAAYEQYF. The CDR3 coding sequence is TGTGCCAGCAGGTCGCAGGCCGCCTACGAGCAGTACTTC.

This clone was recorded only once. Additional DNA sequences in this sample encode the identical CDR3. This chain uses TRBV28 with TRBJ2-3; no definite D call. The V end was cut by 3 bases, the J end by 6 bases, with 4 bases between. Germline lookup yields CDR1 MDHEN and CDR2 SYDVKM. The CDR3 totals 11 residues. CDR3 loop: CASSFGDTQYF. The CDR3 DNA is TGTGCCAGCAGTTTTGGGGATACGCAGTATTTT.